The T cell receptor (beta chain) described here comes from a study of beta chain features in type 1 diabetes (dated by TCRdb to the late 2010s). For the wider study: No differences in mean age, gender distribution, total cell number or subset yield were found between patients and healthy donors. Across all samples, 90 million to 130 million sorted cells were examined, and cell number per subset correlated strongly with RNA yield. In the study, TCRB repertoires of sorted circulating CD4+ T cell subsets from recently diagnosed type 1 diabetes patients were compared with those of matched healthy donors. Regulatory and stem cell-like memory subsets were isolated from only 8 patients and roughly 8 healthy donors, whereas naive and central memory subsets came from all 30 or so donors. What the work shows at the level of the full study, not this receptor alone: Because cDNA was sequenced instead of genomic DNA, activated cells with high expression could be over-represented, although the groups did not differ in activation or CD3 levels. Naive, central memory and regulatory TCRB repertoires appeared to be more similar among patients than among healthy donors. PCR might favor shorter templates, but patient and control samples were amplified and corrected together, so any skew would affect both groups equally. In all four CD4+ subsets, TCRB CDR3 length was moderately but significantly shorter in type 1 diabetes patients. Fewer insertions and more nucleotide deletions at VDJ recombination sites were observed in patients with type 1 diabetes, implying thymic rearrangement abnormalities. Because small numbers of individuals were included in the HLA sub-analyses, any influence of HLA type on TCRB rearrangement was left unresolved.

The CDR3, cysteine through phenylalanine, is 14 amino acids long. The DNA shown is the 42-base CDR3, in frame from base 1. From the germline V gene, CDR1 is SGHRS and CDR2 is YFSETQ. V was cut back by 0 bases and J by 5 bases, leaving a gap of 11 bases between them. From each donor, a single peripheral blood sample of around 120 mL on average was drawn into heparinised tubes. Naive, central memory, regulatory and stem cell-like memory CD4+ T cells were sorted on a BD FACSAria II using a panel including CD45RO, CCR7, CD25, CD127, CD95 and CD27. Every sorted population had a purity above 95%. PBMCs were separated immediately by Lymphoprep density gradient centrifugation and were stained directly, without being cultured. Samples were stained and sorted in pairs, with one healthy donor and one patient per experiment, so that batch effects were minimized. The High Capacity cDNA Reverse Transcription Kit was used to reverse transcribe all of the isolated RNA, meaning that expressed TCRB transcripts were what got sequenced. Deep immunoSEQ sequencing was performed on naive, central memory and regulatory T cell samples, with an average of roughly 3.3 million total reads per sample. Sorted cells were lysed in RLT buffer and RNA was extracted with DNase-treated RNeasy Micro or Mini kits, depending on cell number. Each cell subset was processed on its own to prevent cross-contamination, while patient and healthy donor samples were processed together. Using the immunoSEQ multiplex PCR, TCRB sequences were amplified from cDNA into 87-bp fragments spanning the CDR3 region. Amplicons were sequenced on the Illumina HiSeq platform. From the authors' description of their analysis: Synthetic template baselines were used to correct PCR bias computationally, reads within Hamming distance 2 were collapsed together, and singletons that could not be merged were discarded. Reads were aligned against IMGT to assign V, D and J genes, CDR3 length and insertions or deletions at six rearrangement sites. Within each subset, clonotype counts were normalized to sorted cell number, and only after that were true diversity and Gini coefficients computed with the tcR R package. The overlap coefficient, calculated on TCRB nucleotide sequences, was used to quantify repertoire sharing. As a proxy for the pre-selection repertoire, out-of-frame TCRB sequences from naive cells were analyzed. Sourced from immuneACCESS, this table was stored by TCRdb with only in-frame sequences that have V and J called. A share of the clones is absent; for the studies checked, an unresolved V gene accounts for under half, and the remainder has no known explanation. V, J and clone size reflect that table, while D and trimming were determined from the DNA. This sample comprises under 250,000 clones, 13% to 15% of them detected only once. The leading ten clones occupy about 0.027% of the sample.

On this clone itself: No antigen is known for it. Per-nucleotide qualities are absent, and no much larger clonotype sits a single base away.

Material: naive CD4+ T cells from blood. The cell subset or site label on this specimen signifies: true naive CD4+ T cells. The chain employs TRBV5-1 and TRBJ2-5, with no D gene named confidently. The receptor comes from a middle-aged woman in good health. The DNA reads as follows: TGCGCCAGCAGCTTGGCCCTGCGCGTCGAGACCCAGTACTTC. The encoded protein is CASSLALRVETQYF.